Sequencing of this T cell receptor (beta chain) was carried out in a study of CD8 T cells in Susac syndrome. This clonotype was counted only a few times. CDR3 size: 16 residues. The V gene's germline CDR1 is LGHNA and CDR2 YNFKEQ. J was trimmed by 0 bases and V by 9 bases; bases with no gene match: 12. It was with random hexamers that about 0.45 to 1 ug RNA was reverse transcribed. Each CDR3 protein gets one entry after TCRdb re-called the immunoSEQ multiplex PCR reads with MiXCR. The sample contains around 190,000 distinct CDR3 sequences, approximately 94% of which appear only once. This chain links TRBV4-2 with TRBJ2-3; 7 nucleotides align to TRBD2. The TCR sequence derives from a human donor with Susac syndrome. Sequences were obtained from CD4+ T cells from PBMCs. The chain's CDR3 is CASQAGTGRSTDTQYF. CDR3 bases: TGTGCCAGTCAAGCGGGGACCGGCCGAAGCACAGATACGCAGTATTTT.